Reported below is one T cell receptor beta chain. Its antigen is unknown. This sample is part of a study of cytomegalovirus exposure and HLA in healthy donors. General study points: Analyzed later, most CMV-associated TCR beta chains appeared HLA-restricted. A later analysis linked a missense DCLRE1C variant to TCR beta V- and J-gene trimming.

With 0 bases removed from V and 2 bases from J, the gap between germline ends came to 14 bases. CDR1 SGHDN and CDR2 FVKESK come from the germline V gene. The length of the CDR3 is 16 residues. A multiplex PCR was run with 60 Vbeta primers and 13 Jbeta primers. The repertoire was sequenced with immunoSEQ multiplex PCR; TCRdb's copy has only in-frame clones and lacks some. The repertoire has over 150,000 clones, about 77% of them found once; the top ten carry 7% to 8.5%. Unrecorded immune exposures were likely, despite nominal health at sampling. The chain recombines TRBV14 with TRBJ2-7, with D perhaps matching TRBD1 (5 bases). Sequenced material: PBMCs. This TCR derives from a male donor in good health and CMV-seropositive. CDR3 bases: TGTGCCAGCAGCCAAGATTACCGGCAGGGCACCTACGAGCAGTACTTC. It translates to CASSQDYRQGTYEQYF.